The 24 T cell receptor beta chains below come from one sample, sequenced in a study of blood T cell repertoires in COVID-19. Sequenced by immunoSEQ multiplex PCR; TCRdb stores in-frame clones only, minus some. The top ten hold around 14% of the sample, which has tens of thousands of clones, around 83% seen once. Sequencing was done on a sample of peripheral blood. These receptors came from a human donor with acute or convalescent COVID-19. The donor label of this sample is uncertain.

This clone was found once. The V and J genes are TRBV19 and TRBJ2-2, with 9 bases identical to TRBD2. The CDR3 covers 18 residues. V was pared by 3 bases and J by 5 bases, with 13 bases of the junction left unmatched. CDR1 LNHDA and CDR2 SQIVND come from the germline V gene (reference sequence). CDR3 nucleotide sequence: TGTGCCAGTAGTATTTTTAGGCTAGCGGGACTCAATACCGGGGAGCTGTTTTTT. Protein product: CASSIFRLAGLNTGELFF.

The V call is TRBV7-2, the J call TRBJ1-1, with 9 nucleotides matching TRBD1. The CDR3 loop spans 16 amino acids. V trimming: 5 bases; J trimming: 4 bases; junction bases outside the gene matches: 11. In germline, CDR1 is SGHTA, CDR2 FQGNSA. CDR3 nucleotide sequence: TGTGCCAGCAGCGTAGGCCCACAGGGGGCTAGCACTGAAGCTTTCTTT. This sequence encodes CASSVGPQGASTEAFF.

This chain links TRBV5-1 with TRBJ2-3, with 13 bases matching TRBD2. Trimming took 2 bases from V and 1 from J; bases not matched to a gene: 1. The CDR3 is 16 amino acids. Per the germline V gene, CDR1 is SGHRS and CDR2 is YFSETQ. This chain's CDR3 is CASSFGTSGGTDTQYF. The CDR3, as DNA: TGCGCCAGCAGCTTTGGGACTAGCGGGGGCACAGATACGCAGTATTTT.

The chain's CDR3 is CATRPGQATYEQYF. CDR3 nucleotides: TGTGCCACTCGACCGGGACAAGCCACCTACGAGCAGTACTTC. The chain links TRBV10-3 to TRBJ2-7; a weak D match, TRBD1 (6 bases). This CDR3 region has 14 residues. V was cut by 10 bases and J by 2 bases, with 18 bases left in between. CDR1 and CDR2 from the germline V gene are ENHRY and SYGVKD.

This clone was observed a handful of times. The chain carries TRBV4-1 and TRBJ1-1; 12 bases are shared with TRBD1. CDR1 and CDR2 from the germline V gene are MGHRA and YSYEKL. The CDR3 is 15 residues long. Trimming removed 8 bases from V and 5 bases from J; junction bases left unmatched: 9. The CDR3 reads CASSQGQGAFTEAFF. CDR3 sequence (DNA): TGCGCCAGCTCCCAGGGACAGGGGGCTTTTACTGAAGCTTTCTTT.

The V call is TRBV4-2, the J call TRBJ1-2; TRBD1 aligns across 10 bases. The J segment lost 4 bases and the V segment lost 3 bases, leaving 5 bases of the junction unmatched. The germline V gene has CDR1 LGHNA and CDR2 YNFKEQ. The CDR3 has 15 residues. The CDR3 DNA reads TGTGCCAGCAGCCAGGACAGGGGGGAGATCTATGGCTACACCTTC. Residues: CASSQDRGEIYGYTF.

The chain combines TRBV6-2 or TRBV6-3 with TRBJ2-7; 7 nucleotides agree with TRBD2. From germline, CDR1 is MNHEY and CDR2 SVGEGT. V lost 3 bases, J lost 5 bases, and 16 bases stayed unmatched. CDR3 size: 17 residues. CDR3 in DNA: TGTGCCAGCAGTTATCAGGGTGGGGCTAGCGGCGATCACGAGCAGTACTTC. Protein product: CASSYQGGASGDHEQYF.

The chain recombines TRBV6-1 with TRBJ1-5; D perhaps matches TRBD1 (5 bases). Germline assignment: CDR1 MNHNS and CDR2 SASEGT. The CDR3 is made up of 17 amino acids. V was trimmed by 4 bases and J by 0 bases, leaving 16 bases between them. CDR3 DNA: TGTGCCAGCAGTGTCTTCGACAGCCATATTAGCAATCAGCCCCAGCATTTT. This translates into CASSVFDSHISNQPQHF.

Notes on this clone: At one of its ends the junction is not consistent with the germline gene, which may arise from a read error. The chain couples TRBV5-1 to TRBJ2-6; 7 nucleotides line up with TRBD1. The germline gives CDR1 SGHRS, CDR2 YFSETQ. CDR3 length equals 14 residues. This chain's CDR3 is CASSEGAGANVPTF. Here the CDR3 DNA reads TGCGCCAGCAGCGAGGGGGCTGGGGCCAACGTCCCGACTTTC.

The rearrangement uses TRBV14 and TRBJ2-4, with unresolved D. This CDR3 spans 14 amino acids. Germline V lookup: CDR1 SGHDN, CDR2 FVKESK. V lost 5 bases, J lost 0 bases, and 8 bases lay in between. DNA of the CDR3: TGTGCCAGCAGCTACACGGGAGCCAAAAACATTCAGTACTTC. Residues: CASSYTGAKNIQYF.

Turning to this clone: The junction differs from germline at one of its ends, possibly a read error. This chain uses TRBV5-4 with TRBJ2-7; 7 positions match TRBD2. In germline, CDR1 is SGHNT, CDR2 YYREEE (reference sequence). The CDR3 totals 14 residues. CDR3 in amino acids: CASSGPWTSNGLSF. Written as DNA, the CDR3 is TGTGCCAGCTCTGGCCCCTGGACTAGTAACGGCTTGTCCTTC.

This clone was counted a single time. The chain recombines TRBV30 with TRBJ1-3; D is undetermined. The length of the CDR3 is 16 residues. Trimming pared 7 bases from V and 0 bases from J, leaving 19 bases between. CDR1 and CDR2 from the germline V gene are GTSNPN and SVGIG (reference sequence). CDR3 amino acids: CASNPPSDSSGNTIYF. CDR3 sequence (DNA): TGTGCCTCCAACCCTCCCAGTGACTCCTCTGGAAACACCATATATTTT.

The chain couples TRBV27 to TRBJ2-3; 9 bases map to TRBD2. Germline CDR1 reads MNHEY; CDR2 reads SMNVEV (reference sequence). The CDR3 runs to 16 residues. The V segment lost 6 bases and the J segment 5 bases; nucleotides outside the gene matches: 12. The CDR3 DNA sequence: TGTGCCAGCAGCCCGAGTGGCGGGAGGGCCAAAGATACGCAGTATTTT. Residues: CASSPSGGRAKDTQYF.

This clone occurred a few times. The chain is built from TRBV7-2 and TRBJ1-1, with a possible D match to TRBD1 (5 bases). The CDR3 runs to 14 residues. CDR1 and CDR2 (germline): SGHTA, FQGNSA. Trimming removed 3 bases from V and 5 bases from J, with 13 bases in between. DNA for the CDR3: TGTGCCAGCAGCTTTAGTCAGGGCACGACTGAAGCTTTCTTT. Amino acid sequence: CASSFSQGTTEAFF. The whole variable domain, filled in from reference TRBV7-2 and TRBJ1-1, reads GAGVSQSPSNKVTEKGKDVELRCDPISGHTALYWYRQSLGQGLEFLIYFQGNSAPDKSGLPSDRFSAERTGGSVSTLTIQRTQQEDSAVYLCASSFSQGTTEAFFGQGTRLTVV.

V usage is TRBV27 and J usage is TRBJ1-2; 12 bases align to TRBD1. Germline V lookup: CDR1 MNHEY, CDR2 SMNVEV (reference sequence). J gave up 8 bases and V 1 base, and 5 bases lay outside the gene matches. This CDR3 is built from 15 residues. The DNA for the CDR3 is TGTGCCAGCAGTTTATTGGGACAGGGGGCGCACGGCTACACCTTC. It translates to CASSLLGQGAHGYTF.

The V call is TRBV6-6, the J call TRBJ2-5; no definite D call. V was pared by 2 bases and J by 2 bases, with 9 bases between. This CDR3 region has 14 residues. The germline CDR1 and CDR2 sequences are MNHNY and SVGAGI (reference sequence). As DNA, the CDR3 is TGTGCCAGCAGTTACCCTGAGAGGCAAGAGACCCAGTACTTC. It codes for CASSYPERQETQYF.

The chain carries TRBV5-8 and TRBJ1-4; D is possibly TRBD1 (5 bases). Trimming removed 2 bases at V and 8 bases at J, with 10 bases between. CDR1 is SGHTS, CDR2 YDEGEE, per germline. The CDR3 has 13 residues. Here the CDR3 DNA reads TGTGCCAGCAGCTTCAGGGTTGGCGAAAAACTGTTTTTT. It specifies CASSFRVGEKLFF.

The rearrangement uses TRBV9 and TRBJ1-1; perhaps TRBD1 as D (5 bases). The germline V and J ends were trimmed by 4 bases and 1 base, with 20 bases remaining between them. The CDR3 contains 17 residues. Per germline, CDR1 SGDLS and CDR2 YYNGEE. DNA of the CDR3: TGTGCCAGCAGCCCCCAGGGAAGGGTTAGGGAGAACACTGAAGCTTTCTTT. Its protein product is CASSPQGRVRENTEAFF.

V and J are TRBV24-1 and TRBJ2-1; TRBD2 matches 9 bases. J was trimmed by 9 bases and V by 4 bases; bases with no gene match: 15. The CDR3 is 17 residues long. The germline gives CDR1 KGHDR, CDR2 SFDVKD. CDR3 protein: CATSDSRPGTSRGEQFF. For the CDR3, the DNA is TGTGCCACCAGTGACTCCCGACCTGGGACTAGCCGGGGTGAGCAGTTCTTC.

J is TRBJ1-1 and V is TRBV21-1. TRBV21-1 is deemed a pseudogene. This CDR3 spans 17 amino acids. The CDR3 region is CASRPGEGIGMNTEAFF. For the CDR3, the DNA is TGTGCCAGCAGACCTGGGGAGGGGATTGGAATGAACACTGAAGCTTTCTTT.

About this clone: Other DNA sequences in this sample translate to the same CDR3. The chain carries TRBV18 and TRBJ2-3; unclear D gene. Per germline, CDR1 KGHSH and CDR2 LQKENI. V shed 6 bases and J shed 0 bases, with 10 bases lying between them. The CDR3 length is 14 residues. CDR3 sequence: CASSPISSTDTQYF. CDR3 nucleotides: TGTGCCAGCTCCCCGATTAGTAGCACAGATACGCAGTATTTT.

The chain carries TRBV18 and TRBJ1-6; D call uncertain. Germline CDR1 KGHSH, CDR2 LQKENI. The CDR3 totals 14 residues. V dropped 4 bases and J dropped 7 bases, with 11 bases sitting between them. CDR3 nucleotides: TGTGCCAGCTCACTTGGGCTTGACAATTCACCCCTCCACTTT. Its translation is CASSLGLDNSPLHF. Looking up the rest from reference TRBV18 and TRBJ1-6 gives the full variable domain: NAGVMQNPRHLVRRRGQEARLRCSPMKGHSHVYWYRQLPEEGLKFMVYLQKENIIDESGMPKERFSAEFPKEGPSILRIQQVVRGDSAAYFCASSLGLDNSPLHFGNGTRLTVT.

The gene calls are TRBV5-4 and TRBJ1-6; D call uncertain. Trimming removed 2 bases from V and 9 bases from J, with 12 bases in between. Germline V gives CDR1 SGHNT, CDR2 YYREEE (reference sequence). This CDR3 has 14 amino acids. CDR3 nucleotide sequence: TGTGCCAGCAGCTTAGCGGGGTCCCCTTCACCCCTCCACTTT. Protein sequence: CASSLAGSPSPLHF.

The table lists this clone with a count of one. The rearrangement joins TRBV9 to TRBJ2-3; 9 bases match TRBD2. CDR3 size: 16 residues. The V gene's germline CDR1 is SGDLS and CDR2 YYNGEE. V gave up 0 bases and J gave up 4 bases; unmatched junction bases: 6. As DNA, the CDR3 is TGTGCCAGCAGCGTAGGCGGGGGGGCGTTCGCAGATACGCAGTATTTT. Residues: CASSVGGGAFADTQYF.